Following are 24 T cell receptor beta chains from one sample sequenced in a study of T cell responses to AZD1222 COVID-19 vaccine (dated by TCRdb to 2020 to 2022). The time point label for this specimen denotes: baseline before first vaccination. The library relied on the immunoSEQ multiplex PCR assay. TCRdb limited this immuneACCESS table to in-frame rearrangements with V and J called. A share of clones is missing; checked studies link under half to unresolved V genes, and the rest is unexplained. The sample includes tens of thousands of clones, with approximately 91% observed a single time. The ten largest clones represent about 5.2% of the sample. The specimen was peripheral blood, collected on day 0 of AZD1222 vaccination. The source is an adult in good health.

The chain recombines TRBV9 with TRBJ2-5; D unclear. The CDR3 loop spans 13 amino acids. The germline V gene has CDR1 SGDLS and CDR2 YYNGEE. V lost 2 bases and J 2 bases, leaving 7 bases between the germline ends. The DNA for the CDR3 is TGTGCCAGCAGCGTGGGTCCTCAAGAGACCCAGTACTTC. This encodes CASSVGPQETQYF.

V and J are TRBV24-1 and TRBJ1-5, with TRBD1 matching over 9 bases. Losses at the gene ends were 4 bases for V and 3 bases for J; bases not matched to a gene: 6. The germline V gene encodes CDR1 KGHDR and CDR2 SFDVKD. The CDR3 is 16 residues long. The CDR3 region has the DNA TGTGCCACCAGTGACCAAGGACAGGGGCTCAATCAGCCCCAGCATTTT. Residues: CATSDQGQGLNQPQHF.

The chain employs TRBV6-2 or TRBV6-3 and TRBJ2-2, with D uncertain. Trimming left V 4 bases short and J 2 bases short, with 8 bases between. Germline lookup yields CDR1 MNHEY and CDR2 SVGEGT. The CDR3 has 14 amino acids. This CDR3 reads CASSSPPNTGELFF. The DNA of the CDR3 is TGTGCCAGCAGTTCCCCTCCAAACACCGGGGAGCTGTTTTTT.

J is TRBJ1-1 and V is TRBV6-1; 11 bases are a match to TRBD1. This CDR3 spans 15 amino acids. The V segment lost 1 base and the J segment 7 bases; nucleotides outside the gene matches: 5. CDR1 MNHNS and CDR2 SASEGT come from the germline V gene. CDR3 sequence reads: CASSEVRTGGGEAFF. The CDR3 DNA is TGTGCCAGCAGTGAAGTAAGGACAGGGGGCGGTGAAGCTTTCTTT.

CDR3 sequence (DNA): TGTGCCAGCAGCGTACGGTCTAGCGGGGGGGCAAATGAGCAGTTCTTC. It encodes CASSVRSSGGANEQFF. V and J are TRBV9 and TRBJ2-1; TRBD2 aligns across 12 bases. The length of the CDR3 is 16 residues. Germline loops: CDR1 SGDLS, CDR2 YYNGEE. With 1 base clipped from V and 7 bases from J, the junction kept 6 bases outside the gene matches.

The genes are TRBV7-9 and TRBJ1-3, with 7 bases identical to TRBD1. This CDR3 is built from 15 residues. J was trimmed by 0 bases and V by 7 bases; bases with no gene match: 6. The germline CDR1 and CDR2 sequences are SEHNR and FQNEAQ (reference sequence). The CDR3 sequence is CASNPTGDSGNTIYF. As DNA, the CDR3 is TGTGCCAGCAACCCTACAGGGGACTCTGGAAACACCATATATTTT. Supplemented by reference TRBV7-9 and TRBJ1-3, the full variable domain reads DTGVSQNPRHKITKRGQNVTFRCDPISEHNRLYWYRQTLGQGPEFLTYFQNEAQLEKSRLLSDRFSAERPKGSFSTLEIQRTEQGDSAMYLCASNPTGDSGNTIYFGEGSWLTVV.

The rearrangement uses TRBV28 and TRBJ1-1; D is possibly TRBD1 (5 bases). V was cut by 8 bases and J by 6 bases, with 7 bases left in between. The CDR3 is 10 residues long. CDR1 is MDHEN, CDR2 SYDVKM, per germline. CDR3 in amino acids: CASGAPEAFF. CDR3 nucleotide sequence: TGTGCCAGCGGGGCCCCTGAAGCTTTCTTT.

The gene calls are TRBV6-2 or TRBV6-3 and TRBJ1-4, with 7 bases aligning to TRBD1. V was clipped by 5 bases and J by 7 bases; unmatched bases: 7. Germline loops: CDR1 MNHEY, CDR2 SVGEGT. This CDR3 has 14 amino acids. Here the CDR3 DNA reads TGTGCCAGCAGTCGACAGGGAAGAACTGAAAAACTGTTTTTT. It yields the protein CASSRQGRTEKLFF.

The chain combines TRBV5-6 with TRBJ2-3; 9 nucleotides line up with TRBD2. This CDR3 has 15 residues. The germline V gene has CDR1 SGHDT and CDR2 YYEEEE. V was pared by 4 bases and J by 5 bases, with 8 bases of the junction left unmatched. CDR3 sequence: CASSVAGARGDTQYF. The CDR3 coding sequence is TGTGCCAGCAGCGTAGCGGGGGCGCGGGGAGATACGCAGTATTTT.

The CDR3 region has the DNA TGTGCCAGCAGCTTAGTGGTTAGCGGGGGGGGTTATGAGCAGTTCTTC. This encodes CASSLVVSGGGYEQFF. The chain carries TRBV11-2 and TRBJ2-1; 11 positions match TRBD2. Germline CDR1 SGHAT, CDR2 FQNNGV. With 1 base clipped from V and 8 bases from J, the junction kept 7 bases outside the gene matches. The CDR3 consists of 16 residues.

The J gene is TRBJ1-5, the V gene TRBV19; D ambiguous. Germline CDR1 is LNHDA and CDR2 is SQIVND (reference sequence). Trimming cost V 8 bases and J 4 bases, with 15 bases left between them. CDR3 length: 14 amino acids. CDR3 in DNA: TGTGCCAGTGGGGATGTCGGTATTAATCAGCCCCAGCATTTT. Protein: CASGDVGINQPQHF.

The CDR3 here is CASSQGARNANEQFF. The CDR3 region has the DNA TGTGCCAGCAGCCAAGGGGCCAGGAACGCGAATGAGCAGTTCTTC. The chain joins TRBV3-1 (or the pseudogene TRBV3-2) to TRBJ2-1; D call uncertain. Trimming removed 1 base at V and 7 bases at J, with 14 bases between. Germline CDR1 is LGHDT and CDR2 is YNNKEL (reference sequence). The CDR3 is 15 residues long.

The chain has TRBV7-3 and TRBJ2-7; D is possibly TRBD1 (5 bases). Trimming took 5 bases from V and 3 from J, leaving 14 bases between them. Per the germline V gene, CDR1 is SGHTA and CDR2 is FQGTGA. This CDR3 region has 14 residues. DNA for the CDR3: TGTGCCAGCAGCCCAATGGGGCAGGGCTACGAGCAGTACTTC. As protein: CASSPMGQGYEQYF.

This chain links TRBV5-1 with TRBJ1-6; D remains unclear. Germline CDR1 is SGHRS and CDR2 is YFSETQ. The length of the CDR3 is 14 residues. Trimming cost V 0 bases and J 6 bases, with 7 bases left between them. The CDR3 bases are TGCGCCAGCAGCTTGGGGGGATCTAATTCACCCCTCCACTTT. It translates to CASSLGGSNSPLHF.

The chain couples TRBV7-2 to TRBJ1-2, with D possibly matching TRBD1 (5 bases). This CDR3 spans 15 amino acids. V lost 5 bases, J lost 3 bases, and 16 bases lay in between. Looked up from germline, CDR1 is SGHTA and CDR2 is FQGNSA. CDR3 in amino acids: CASSPGRGSYYGYTF. CDR3 nucleotides: TGTGCCAGCAGCCCCGGTCGGGGGTCGTACTATGGCTACACCTTC.

V gene TRBV28 combines with J gene TRBJ2-7, with D perhaps given as TRBD1 or TRBD2 (6 bases each). Trimming took off 5 bases at V and 13 bases at J, with 15 bases between the two ends. CDR1 is MDHEN and CDR2 is SYDVKM in the germline V gene. This CDR3 has 11 residues. The CDR3 DNA reads TGTGCCAGCAGTGGGGAACGGGGGCTATACTTC. Translating it yields CASSGERGLYF.

This clone was seen a single time. This rearrangement joins TRBV30 to TRBJ2-5; D remains unclear. The V end lost 2 bases, the J end lost 1 base, and 17 bases lay between the germline ends. The CDR3 totals 16 residues. Germline assignment: CDR1 GTSNPN and CDR2 SVGIG (reference sequence). The CDR3 region is CAWSPSRIKAQETQYF. For the CDR3, the DNA is TGTGCCTGGAGTCCCAGCCGGATTAAGGCCCAAGAGACCCAGTACTTC. Looking up the rest from reference TRBV30 and TRBJ2-5 gives the full variable domain: SQTIHQWPATLVQPVGSPLSLECTVEGTSNPNLYWYRQAAGRGLQLLFYSVGIGQISSEVPQNLSASRPQDRQFILSSKKLLLSDSGFYLCAWSPSRIKAQETQYFGPGTRLLVL.

V and J are TRBV7-8 and TRBJ1-3; no definite D call. With 2 bases removed from V and 0 bases from J, the gap between germline ends came to 14 bases. The CDR3 runs 17 residues. The germline V gene encodes CDR1 SGHVS and CDR2 FQNEAQ. The CDR3 spells CASSLSEARRSGNTIYF. In nucleotides, the CDR3 is TGTGCCAGCAGCTTAAGTGAAGCTCGCCGCTCTGGAAACACCATATATTTT.

J is TRBJ2-5 and V is TRBV5-1; tentatively, D is TRBD1 or TRBD2 (5 bases each). V lost 4 bases and J lost 7, with 20 bases in between. CDR1 and CDR2 from the germline V gene are SGHRS and YFSETQ. This CDR3 has 15 residues. This chain's CDR3 is CASSDSSNTAGTQYF. CDR3 coding DNA: TGCGCCAGCAGCGACAGCAGTAACACCGCGGGGACCCAGTACTTC.

The chain joins TRBV11-2 to TRBJ2-5, with D possibly called TRBD1 or TRBD2 (5 bases each). Deletions cut 5 bases from V and 4 bases from J, with 11 bases between. The CDR3 sequence is 13 residues long. CDR1 and CDR2 (germline): SGHAT, FQNNGV. CDR3 residues: CASSRGGRETQYF. CDR3 nucleotides: TGTGCCAGCAGCCGGGGCGGGCGAGAGACCCAGTACTTC.

The J gene is TRBJ2-5, the V gene TRBV5-1, with 7 bases lining up with TRBD1. The V and J ends lost 4 bases and 2 bases, in that order; junction bases with no gene match: 8. Germline CDR1 SGHRS, CDR2 YFSETQ. The CDR3 is 15 amino acids. CDR3 nucleotide sequence: TGCGCCAGCAGCCATGGGACAGTCCTACAAGAGACCCAGTACTTC. As protein: CASSHGTVLQETQYF.

The V call is TRBV1, the J call TRBJ2-5; the DNA was not used to check the table's D call, TRBD2. TRBV1 is described as a pseudogene. The length of the CDR3 is 16 residues. The CDR3 is CTSSQFIAGPGETQYF. The CDR3 DNA sequence: TGCACCAGCAGCCAATTCATAGCGGGGCCCGGGGAGACCCAGTACTTC.

The chain is built from TRBV2 and TRBJ2-1, with 12 bases lining up with TRBD2. This CDR3 is 17 amino acids long. V shed 2 bases, J shed 8 bases, and the junction held 10 bases outside the gene matches. The V gene's germline CDR1 is SNHLY and CDR2 FYNNEI. The CDR3 DNA sequence: TGTGCCAGCAGTGAACGTATGAGACTAGCGGGGGTCGATGAGCAGTTCTTC. This gives the protein CASSERMRLAGVDEQFF. The full variable domain, completed using reference TRBV2 and TRBJ2-1, is EPEVTQTPSHQVTQMGQEVILRCVPISNHLYFYWYRQILGQKVEFLVSFYNNEISEKSEIFDDQFSVERPDGSNFTLKIRSTKLEDSAMYFCASSERMRLAGVDEQFFGPGTRLTVL.

The V call is TRBV29-1, the J call TRBJ1-4; 10 bases line up with TRBD1. This CDR3 comprises 15 residues. The junction had 12 bases not matched to a gene; V was cut back by 6 bases and J by 8 bases. Looked up from germline, CDR1 is SQVTM and CDR2 is ANQGSEA. As DNA, the CDR3 is TGCAGCGTAACCGGGACAGGGGCCAAGAGGGAAAAACTGTTTTTT. Translated, it gives CSVTGTGAKREKLFF.